This T cell receptor beta chain was sequenced during a study of cytotoxic CD8 clonotypes in ibrutinib-treated CLL. Study outcomes and limitations: Patients showed higher baseline clonality than age-matched healthy donors, and it tracked circulating CD8+ T-cell counts. Clonality climbed at ibrutinib response, then dropped toward baseline at progression.

V shed 3 bases and J 10 bases; nucleotides not matched to a gene: 2. The V gene's germline CDR1 is SGHNT and CDR2 YENEEA. The CDR3 totals 13 residues. The planned depth of sequencing spanned 1 in 200,000 to 1 in 1 million T cells. Sequencing was performed with immunoSEQ multiplex PCR; in TCRdb, only in-frame clones are kept and a portion is missing. The sample includes about 140,000 clones, approximately 90% of them seen just once. Points on this clone: Antigen unknown.

The chain carries TRBV11-3 and TRBJ2-1; 11 bases align to TRBD2. This clonotype was sampled from a human donor with chronic lymphocytic leukemia. Sequencing used PBMCs, obtained after 12 months of ibrutinib treatment. CDR3 DNA sequence: TGTGCCAGCAGCTTGATAGCGGGAGGGGAGCAGTTCTTC. It is translated as CASSLIAGGEQFF.